The rows below give T cell receptor beta chains drawn from one sample of a study of OX40 agonist ivuxolimab in advanced cancers. TCRdb keeps only in-frame clones here, not all; method: immunoSEQ multiplex PCR. The sample shows approximately 96,000 clones, 90% of them seen only once. The sequencing here drew on CD4+ or CD8+ T cells sorted from blood, taken in a trial of the OX40 agonist ivuxolimab. These receptors were taken from an adult with an advanced solid tumor such as melanoma, head and neck, liver or kidney cancer. CDR3s include the opening cysteine and the closing phenylalanine or tryptophan. D genes are given only for firm matches. The listing skips clone size in some rows; elsewhere it reads once, few, many or a size class.

>TRBJ2-2|-|-|15|TRBV6-5
TGTGCCAGCAGTTACGGTGATAGCGGCACCGGGGAGCTGTTTTTT
CASSYGDSGTGELFF
>TRBJ2-5|-|-|13|TRBV25-1
TGTGCCAGCAGTGCGCGATCAGGGGACCAGATGTACTTC
CASSARSGDQMYF
>TRBJ2-6|-|-|17|TRBV6-4
TGTGCCAGCAGTGACTGGCCAGGGGCGAACGGGGCCAACGTCCTGACTTTC
CASSDWPGANGANVLTF
>TRBJ2-5|TRBD2|-|17|TRBV5-8
TGTGCCGACACTACTAGCGGGAGGGAGAAGTACCAAGAGACCCAGTACTTC
CADTTSGREKYQETQYF
>TRBJ1-1|-|-|15|TRBV5-4
TGTGCCAGCAGCTTGGGAAGGGGAGCGAACACTGAAGCTTTCTTT
CASSLGRGANTEAFF
>TRBJ1-1|-|-|15|TRBV18
TGTGCCAGCTCACCAGTTACGGGGTACCACACTGAAGCTTTCTTT
CASSPVTGYHTEAFF
>TRBJ2-6|-|-|17|TRBV9
TGTGCCAGCAGCGTAGACGTAGGGGGATCTGGGGCCAACGTCCTGACTTTC
CASSVDVGGSGANVLTF
>TRBJ2-1|-|-|11|TRBV7-8
TGTGCCAGCAGCTCTGCACCCGAGCAGTTCTTC
CASSSAPEQFF
>TRBJ2-5|-|once|15|TRBV19
TGTGCCAGTAGTATAGATTCGGGTGGTCGGAAGACCCAGTACTTC
CASSIDSGGRKTQYF
>TRBJ2-3|-|-|14|TRBV18
TGTGCCAGCTCACCACCCACCCGCACAGATACGCAGTATTTT
CASSPPTRTDTQYF
>TRBJ1-6|TRBD1|-|15|TRBV5-4
TGTGCCAGCAGCACCAGACAGGGGGCAAATTCACCCCTCCACTTT
CASSTRQGANSPLHF
>TRBJ1-2|-|-|15|TRBV5-1
TGCGCCAGCAGCTTGGACCACAGCGGGGTTGAGGGCTACACCTTC
CASSLDHSGVEGYTF
>TRBJ2-3|-|-|16|TRBV19
TGTGCCAGTAGTATAGGCACTAGGACCAGCACAGATACGCAGTATTTT
CASSIGTRTSTDTQYF
>TRBJ2-5|-|-|15|TRBV11-2
TGTGCCAGCAGCCTATTGGGCAGGGGAGGAGAGACCCAGTACTTC
CASSLLGRGGETQYF
>TRBJ1-3|-|-|16|TRBV5-6
TGTGCCAGCAGCTTAAAACAGGTTGCTTCTGGAAACACCATATATTTT
CASSLKQVASGNTIYF
>TRBJ1-5|-|-|16|TRBV28
TGTGCCAGCAGTTTCTTGACGCGAGGGAGCAATCAGCCCCAGCATTTT
CASSFLTRGSNQPQHF
>TRBJ2-2|TRBD2|-|15|TRBV11-2
TGTGCCAGCAGCACGGACGGGGGGAGAACCGGGGAGCTGTTTTTT
CASSTDGGRTGELFF
>TRBJ1-2|-|-|14|TRBV4-1
TGCGCCAGCAGCCAAGATAACAGAGTCTCTGGCTACACCTTC
CASSQDNRVSGYTF
>TRBJ1-1|-|-|14|TRBV12-5
TGTGCTAGTGGTTTATGGGAGACCCGACCTGAAGCTTTCTTT
CASGLWETRPEAFF
>TRBJ2-1|TRBD1|-|17|TRBV10-3
TGTGCCATCAGTGGGGGGACACAGGGGCTTTTTGAAAATGAGCAGTTCTTC
CAISGGTQGLFENEQFF
>TRBJ2-7|-|-|14|TRBV5-6
TGTGCCAGCAGCTTGGTGACCCTCCGGTACGAGCAGTACTTC
CASSLVTLRYEQYF
>TRBJ2-3|TRBD2|-|16|TRBV5-1
TGCGCCAGCAGCTTTTCCGGGACTAGCGGGAATGATACGCAGTATTTT
CASSFSGTSGNDTQYF
>TRBJ1-5|TRBD1|-|15|TRBV11-2
TGTGCCAGCAGCTTAGTAGGGGGCGCAGGTCAGCCCCAGCATTTT
CASSLVGGAGQPQHF
>TRBJ2-5|-|once|15|TRBV9
TGTGCCAGCAGCGCCTCGGGATCACCTGTCGAGACCCAGTACTTC
CASSASGSPVETQYF
>TRBJ1-4|TRBD1|-|16|TRBV7-9
TGTGCCAGCAGCTTAGACGACACAGGGGGAAAAGAAAAACTGTTTTTT
CASSLDDTGGKEKLFF
>TRBJ1-4|-|-|13|TRBV4-3
TGCGCCAGCAGCCTACAGAGGGGCGAAAAACTGTTTTTT
CASSLQRGEKLFF
>TRBJ1-2|-|-|16|TRBV4-1
TGCGCCAGCAGCCAAGACAGAGACATCTCTAACTATGGCTACACCTTC
CASSQDRDISNYGYTF
>TRBJ2-7|TRBD2|-|14|TRBV11-2
TGTGCCAGCAGCTTCGGGGAGGGTACCTACGAGCAGTACTTC
CASSFGEGTYEQYF
>TRBJ1-2|TRBD1|-|15|TRBV7-6
TGTGCCAGCAGCTCAGGGGGTTACTCTAACTATGGCTACACCTTC
CASSSGGYSNYGYTF
>TRBJ2-2|-|-|15|TRBV19
TGTGCCAGTACCGATCCCCCCAGGGCCACCGGGGAGCTGTTTTTT
CASTDPPRATGELFF
>TRBJ1-5|-|-|15|TRBV28
TGTGCCAGCAGTTTAAACAGGAGAGGTGGCCAGCCCCAGCATTTT
CASSLNRRGGQPQHF
>TRBJ2-1|TRBD2|-|15|TRBV19
TGTGCCAGTAGTATCCGAAGTAGCGGGGACAATGAGCAGTTCTTC
CASSIRSSGDNEQFF
>TRBJ1-4|-|once|15|TRBV4-3
TGCGCCAGCAGCCAAGCTGCTGGAACTAATGAAAAACTGTTTTTT
CASSQAAGTNEKLFF
>TRBJ2-1|TRBD2|-|16|TRBV5-1
TGCGCCAGCAGCTTGCGGACTAGCGGGATCTACAATGAGCAGTTCTTC
CASSLRTSGIYNEQFF
>TRBJ2-3|TRBD2|-|16|TRBV6-6
TGTGCCAGCAGGTGGAGTACTAGCGGGAGAGCAGATACGCAGTATTTT
CASRWSTSGRADTQYF
>TRBJ2-1|-|-|13|TRBV19
TGTGCCAGTAGTCCAAGTCCTTACAATGAGCAGTTCTTC
CASSPSPYNEQFF
>TRBJ2-2|-|-|13|TRBV7-8
TGTGCCAGCAGCTTAGTCTTGGACCGGGAGCTGTTTTTT
CASSLVLDRELFF
>TRBJ1-2|-|few|13|TRBV30
TGTGCCTGGAGGGGGGACGGCTGGCTTGGCTACACCTTC
CAWRGDGWLGYTF
>TRBJ2-7|-|-|15|TRBV28
TGTGCCAGCAGGGCGGTAGGGGATCAGAACTACGAGCAGTACTTC
CASRAVGDQNYEQYF
>TRBJ2-1|-|-|15|TRBV7-2
TGTGCCAGCAGCTTCCAGATTAGCTCCTACAATGAGCAGTTCTTC
CASSFQISSYNEQFF
>TRBJ2-7|TRBD2|-|15|TRBV29-1
TGCAGCGTCTGGACTAGCGGGGGACCATCCTACGAGCAGTACTTC
CSVWTSGGPSYEQYF
>TRBJ2-2|-|-|14|TRBV7-2
TGTGCCAGCAGCCGGAGTTTGGGGACCGGGGAGCTGTTTTTT
CASSRSLGTGELFF
>TRBJ2-5|TRBD2|-|16|TRBV7-2
TGTGCCAGCAGCTTAGTTGCTAGCGGGCACCAAGAGACCCAGTACTTC
CASSLVASGHQETQYF
>TRBJ2-1|-|-|15|TRBV7-3
TGTGCCAGCAGCGATAGGGGACCCCCACCCAATGAGCAGTTCTTC
CASSDRGPPPNEQFF
>TRBJ1-1|-|-|16|TRBV5-1
TGCGCCAGCAGCTTGGGAGGGGCGACAATGAACACTGAAGCTTTCTTT
CASSLGGATMNTEAFF